This passage covers 26 T cell receptor beta chains from one sample sequenced in a study of T cell repertoires in cytomegalovirus infection. TCRdb re-called the reads with MiXCR, one entry per CDR3 protein. The sample has under 350,000 distinct CDR3 sequences, more than 8% seen once. The sample consisted of PBMCs. The receptors shown here come from a human donor in good health (CMV status not recorded). Some clones in this sample may be carry-over from other donors' samples.

The chain has TRBV5-1 and TRBJ2-5; 8 nucleotides agree with TRBD2. The CDR3 is 15 residues long. With V trimmed by 4 bases and J by 3 bases, 8 bases remained unmatched. CDR1 and CDR2 (germline): SGHRS, YFSETQ. CDR3 protein: CASSPKGTREETQYF. CDR3 DNA: TGCGCCAGCAGCCCGAAGGGGACTAGAGAAGAGACCCAGTACTTC.

The sample holds many counts of this clonotype. The V call is TRBV20-1, the J call TRBJ1-4; D ambiguous. Per the germline V gene, CDR1 is DFQATT and CDR2 is SNEGSKA (reference sequence). Trimming pared 0 bases from V and 4 bases from J, leaving 12 bases between. CDR3 length: 15 amino acids. As DNA, the CDR3 is TGCAGTGCTAGAGATCCCCGACACAGTAATGAAAAACTGTTTTTT. This translates into CSARDPRHSNEKLFF.

This clonotype was seen ten or more times. The V call is TRBV7-2, the J call TRBJ1-4, with D perhaps matching TRBD1 (5 bases). The CDR3 is 14 amino acids. Germline V gene data show CDR1 as SGHTA and CDR2 as FQGNSA. Trimming removed 5 bases from V and 5 bases from J, with 12 bases in between. The CDR3 DNA sequence: TGTGCCAGCAGCGCCGGGACTGCCAATGAAAAACTGTTTTTT. As protein: CASSAGTANEKLFF.

The rearrangement joins TRBV7-9 to TRBJ2-1; 7 positions agree with TRBD1. The CDR3 covers 16 residues. CDR1 is SEHNR, CDR2 FQNEAQ, per germline (reference sequence). Unmatched junction bases numbered 10, after V lost 5 bases and J lost 3 bases. The CDR3 loop reads CASSANDRDSYNEQFF. The CDR3 DNA follows: TGTGCCAGCAGCGCCAACGACCGGGACAGCTACAATGAGCAGTTCTTC.

The rearrangement uses TRBV18 and TRBJ1-5; 10 bases agree with TRBD1. The CDR3 is 16 amino acids. Germline CDR1 reads KGHSH; CDR2 reads LQKENI. J lost 5 bases, V lost 3 bases, and 7 bases had no gene match. CDR3 amino acids: CASSPATGGWDQPQHF. CDR3 nucleotide sequence: TGTGCCAGCTCACCTGCGACAGGGGGCTGGGATCAGCCCCAGCATTTT.

This clonotype came up a few times. The chain recombines TRBV4-3 with TRBJ1-4, with D perhaps TRBD1 (6 bases). CDR3 length equals 17 residues. Germline CDR1 reads LGHNA; CDR2 reads YSLEER. V gave up 0 bases and J gave up 8 bases, with 19 bases separating them. The CDR3 region has the DNA TGCGCCAGCAGCCAAGAAGGCAGGGGAGGCCCAGGGGAAAAACTGTTTTTT. Protein product: CASSQEGRGGPGEKLFF.

The rearrangement joins TRBV5-3 to TRBJ2-5; 10 positions agree with TRBD1. TRBV5-3 is an ORF, and what it does is uncertain. This CDR3 contains 15 residues. J lost 5 bases, V lost 8 bases, and 12 bases had no gene match. The CDR3: CASSASTGGQETQYF. The CDR3 DNA reads TGTGCCAGCAGCGCCTCGACAGGGGGCCAGGAGACCCAGTACTTC.

Here the CDR3 DNA reads TGTGCCAATGGGGGCCGAAACTACGAGCAGTACTTC. Residues: CANGGRNYEQYF. The rearrangement joins TRBV10-3 to TRBJ2-7, with D tentatively TRBD1 (6 bases). Germline V lookup: CDR1 ENHRY, CDR2 SYGVKD. This CDR3 comprises 12 residues. Trimming stripped 10 bases from V and 3 bases from J, with 13 bases between.

This sequence joins TRBV28 and TRBJ1-2, with TRBD1 matching 10 bases. This CDR3 comprises 11 residues. Germline V gene lookup returns CDR1 MDHEN and CDR2 SYDVKM. The ends lost 8 bases at V and 10 bases at J; junction bases unmatched: 4. Here the CDR3 reads CASGGTGAYTF. CDR3 coding DNA: TGTGCCAGCGGAGGGACAGGGGCCTACACCTTC.

Turning to this clonotype: A single base separates this from a much larger clone, so it may be a read error. The CDR3: CASSFVPPEAFF. CDR3 sequence (DNA): TGTGCCAGCAGCTTCGTCCCACCTGAAGCTTTCTTT. The V and J genes are TRBV7-4 and TRBJ1-1; D uncertain. Germline V gene lookup returns CDR1 SGHVT and CDR2 SQSDAQ. The CDR3 is 12 residues long. The V and J ends lost 3 bases and 6 bases respectively, with 8 bases between them.

This clonotype was seen ten or more times. This rearrangement joins TRBV7-2 to TRBJ1-1, with TRBD1 as a possible D gene (5 bases). CDR3 size: 16 residues. The germline V gene encodes CDR1 SGHTA and CDR2 FQGNSA. V was shortened by 0 bases and J by 1 base, with 12 bases between the two germline ends. The chain's CDR3 is CASSLAPWGGNTEAFF. CDR3 nucleotide sequence: TGTGCCAGCAGCTTAGCGCCCTGGGGGGGGAACACTGAAGCTTTCTTT.

This clonotype came up a few times. This sequence joins TRBV7-2 and TRBJ2-3; TRBD2 matches 10 bases. This CDR3 spans 15 amino acids. The V segment lost 3 bases and the J segment 4 bases; nucleotides outside the gene matches: 4. CDR1 is SGHTA, CDR2 FQGNSA, per germline. The CDR3 is CASSLGSGRSDTQYF. The CDR3 nucleotides read TGTGCCAGCAGCTTGGGTAGCGGGAGGTCAGATACGCAGTATTTT.

At least ten counts were recorded for this clonotype. The rearrangement uses TRBV11-1 and TRBJ2-2; 8 nucleotides line up with TRBD2. The CDR3 covers 17 residues. Germline-derived CDR1 and CDR2 are SGHAT and FQDESV (reference sequence). V lost 8 bases, J lost 2 bases, and 13 bases stayed unmatched. In DNA form, the CDR3 reads TGTGCCAGCGGTTCATATTTACTAGCGGCCAACACCGGGGAGCTGTTTTTT. Translation: CASGSYLLAANTGELFF.

In its sample, this clonotype was seen a few times. CDR3 nucleotide sequence: TGTGCCAGTACCGGGACAGGGGCGGGTGAGCAGTTCTTC. It specifies CASTGTGAGEQFF. The gene calls are TRBV6-5 and TRBJ2-1; the match to TRBD1 covers 10 bases. Germline CDR1 MNHEY, CDR2 SVGAGI. The V gene end was trimmed by 9 bases and the J gene end by 9 bases; junction bases not matched to a gene: 8. This CDR3 contains 13 residues.

The sample holds many counts of this clonotype. The rearrangement joins TRBV12-3 or TRBV12-4 to TRBJ2-7, with D perhaps matching TRBD1 or TRBD2 (8 bases each). V shed 5 bases and J shed 6 bases, with 14 bases lying between them. This CDR3 is 13 amino acids long. In nucleotides, the CDR3 is TGTGCCAGCAGTGTTAGCGGGACAGGCGAGCAGTACTTC. Its translation: CASSVSGTGEQYF.

This clonotype has just a few counts. J is TRBJ1-5 and V is TRBV20-1, with unresolved D. Germline V gives CDR1 DFQATT, CDR2 SNEGSKA (reference sequence). Trimming left V 0 bases short and J 2 bases short, with 8 bases between. The CDR3 spans 14 residues. In DNA form, the CDR3 reads TGCAGTGCTAGAGATAGCCGGGGCAATCAGCCCCAGCATTTT. This sequence encodes CSARDSRGNQPQHF.

This clonotype was seen more than once but under ten times. The V gene is TRBV2, the J gene TRBJ2-7; the match to TRBD2 covers 9 bases. The CDR3 has 15 amino acids. The V gene's germline CDR1 is SNHLY and CDR2 FYNNEI. After removal of 2 bases from V and 2 bases from J, the junction contained 4 bases not matched to a gene. The CDR3 loop reads CASSEYLAGAYEQYF. The CDR3 nucleotides read TGTGCCAGCAGTGAATACTTAGCGGGGGCCTACGAGCAGTACTTC.

The chain carries TRBV6-5 and TRBJ2-1; D possibly corresponds to TRBD2 (6 bases). Germline assignment: CDR1 MNHEY and CDR2 SVGAGI. The CDR3 is 14 residues long. V dropped 6 bases and J dropped 5 bases, with 14 bases sitting between them. In DNA form, the CDR3 reads TGTGCCAGCAGCAAAACGGGACTCCACAATGAGCAGTTCTTC. Translation: CASSKTGLHNEQFF.

This clonotype was counted at least ten times. This chain joins TRBV7-9 and TRBJ1-2, with D unclear. The length of the CDR3 is 14 residues. The germline V gene has CDR1 SEHNR and CDR2 FQNEAQ (reference sequence). V lost 2 bases, J lost 1 base, and 8 bases lay in between. CDR3 sequence: CASSLSAFNYGYTF. DNA of the CDR3: TGTGCCAGCAGCTTATCAGCCTTTAACTATGGCTACACCTTC. Looking up the rest from reference TRBV7-9 and TRBJ1-2 gives the full variable domain: DTGVSQNPRHKITKRGQNVTFRCDPISEHNRLYWYRQTLGQGPEFLTYFQNEAQLEKSRLLSDRFSAERPKGSFSTLEIQRTEQGDSAMYLCASSLSAFNYGYTFGSGTRLTVV.

This clonotype occurred many times. The genes are TRBV7-6 and TRBJ1-1; a weak D match, TRBD1 (6 bases). Germline values: CDR1 SGHVS, CDR2 FNYEAQ. The V end lost 5 bases, the J end lost 9 bases, and 13 bases lay between the germline ends. The CDR3 length is 12 residues. The CDR3 sequence is CASSEQGGKAFF. CDR3 DNA sequence: TGTGCCAGCAGCGAACAGGGAGGGAAAGCTTTCTTT.

This clonotype has a count of ten or more. The genes are TRBV28 and TRBJ1-2, with a tentative D call TRBD1 (6 bases). The CDR3 has 16 amino acids. CDR1 is MDHEN, CDR2 SYDVKM, per germline. V gave up 5 bases and J gave up 4 bases, with 20 bases separating them. The CDR3 DNA is TGTGCCAGCAGTACAAGAACCGGACAGCCTAGCTATGGCTACACCTTC. Protein sequence: CASSTRTGQPSYGYTF.

This clonotype was seen ten or more times. This sequence joins TRBV7-2 and TRBJ2-7, with 7 bases matching TRBD2. The V gene's germline CDR1 is SGHTA and CDR2 FQGNSA. The J segment lost 3 bases and the V segment lost 4 bases, leaving 9 bases of the junction unmatched. The CDR3 extends over 15 amino acids. The CDR3 region is CASSSRSGEFYEQYF. CDR3 coding DNA: TGTGCCAGCAGCTCGCGCAGCGGGGAGTTCTACGAGCAGTACTTC. The full variable domain, in which reference TRBV7-2 and TRBJ2-7 provide the parts outside the CDR3, is GAGVSQSPSNKVTEKGKDVELRCDPISGHTALYWYRQSLGQGLEFLIYFQGNSAPDKSGLPSDRFSAERTGGSVSTLTIQRTQQEDSAVYLCASSSRSGEFYEQYFGPGTRLTVT.

This clonotype has more than one count but fewer than ten. This chain uses TRBV7-2 with TRBJ1-1, with 8 positions matching TRBD1. The CDR3 has 15 residues. The germline gives CDR1 SGHTA, CDR2 FQGNSA. The junction had 10 bases not matched to a gene; V was cut back by 5 bases and J by 5 bases. The CDR3 spells CASSNLRTGLTEAFF. Written as DNA, the CDR3 is TGTGCCAGCAGCAACCTGAGGACAGGGCTTACTGAAGCTTTCTTT.

This clonotype was observed at least ten times. The chain uses TRBV6-8 and TRBJ1-1; the D gene is possibly TRBD1 (6 bases). The CDR3 consists of 15 residues. CDR1 is MNHGY, CDR2 SAAAGT, per germline. Trimming cost V 4 bases and J 1 base, with 13 bases left between them. CDR3 residues: CASSWSGQSNTEAFF. The CDR3 nucleotides read TGTGCCAGCAGTTGGTCCGGACAGTCGAACACTGAAGCTTTCTTT.

The sample holds many counts of this clonotype. The genes are TRBV7-2 and TRBJ1-4; D is perhaps TRBD1 (5 bases). This CDR3 spans 16 amino acids. With 5 bases removed from V and 4 bases from J, the gap between germline ends came to 17 bases. The germline V gene has CDR1 SGHTA and CDR2 FQGNSA. CDR3 loop: CASSLTGRRLNEKLFF. Here the CDR3 DNA reads TGTGCCAGCAGCCTTACGGGACGGAGGCTTAATGAAAAACTGTTTTTT.

The rearrangement links TRBV7-9 to TRBJ1-2; 12 nucleotides match TRBD1. In germline, CDR1 is SEHNR, CDR2 FQNEAQ (reference sequence). This CDR3 contains 16 residues. With 3 bases clipped from V and 0 bases from J, the junction kept 2 bases outside the gene matches. The CDR3 bases are TGTGCCAGCAGCTTGGGACAGGGGGCCCCTAACTATGGCTACACCTTC. It specifies CASSLGQGAPNYGYTF.